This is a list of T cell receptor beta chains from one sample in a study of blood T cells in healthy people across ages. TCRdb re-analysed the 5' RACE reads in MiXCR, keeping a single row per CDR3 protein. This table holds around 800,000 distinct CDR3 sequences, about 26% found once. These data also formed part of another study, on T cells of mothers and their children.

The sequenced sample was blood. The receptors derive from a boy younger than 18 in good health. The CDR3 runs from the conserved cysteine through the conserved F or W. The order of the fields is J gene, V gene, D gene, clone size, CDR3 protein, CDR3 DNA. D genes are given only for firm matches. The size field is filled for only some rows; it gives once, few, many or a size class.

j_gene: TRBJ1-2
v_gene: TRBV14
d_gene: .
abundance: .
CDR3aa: CASSHWTAYGYTF
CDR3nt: TGTGCCAGCAGCCATTGGACAGCCTATGGCTACACCTTC

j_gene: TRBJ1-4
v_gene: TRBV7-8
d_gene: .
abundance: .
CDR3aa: CASSIDRNEKLFF
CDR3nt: TGTGCCAGCAGCATTGACAGAAATGAAAAACTGTTTTTT

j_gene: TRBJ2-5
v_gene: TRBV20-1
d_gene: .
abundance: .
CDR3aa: CSARAPPRQGGTQYF
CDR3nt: TGCAGTGCTAGAGCACCACCAAGGCAGGGAGGGACCCAGTACTTC

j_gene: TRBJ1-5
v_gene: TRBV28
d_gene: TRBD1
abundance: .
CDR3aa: CASSFTGGTQPQHF
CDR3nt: TGTGCCAGCAGTTTTACAGGGGGTACTCAGCCCCAGCATTTT

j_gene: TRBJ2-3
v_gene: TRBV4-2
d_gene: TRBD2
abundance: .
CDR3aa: CASSQGGLADDTQYF
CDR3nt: TGTGCCAGCAGCCAAGGAGGGCTAGCGGACGATACGCAGTATTTT

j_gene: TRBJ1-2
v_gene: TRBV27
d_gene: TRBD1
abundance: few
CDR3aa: CASSLAPGQNYGYTF
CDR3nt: TGTGCCAGCAGTTTAGCCCCGGGACAGAACTATGGCTACACCTTC

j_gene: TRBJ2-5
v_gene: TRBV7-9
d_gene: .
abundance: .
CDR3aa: CASSRLWAQYF
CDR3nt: TGTGCCAGCAGCCGTTTATGGGCCCAGTACTTC

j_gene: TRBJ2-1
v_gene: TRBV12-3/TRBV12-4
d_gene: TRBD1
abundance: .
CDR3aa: CASDRGLNDEQFF
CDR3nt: TGTGCCTCGGACAGGGGGCTAAACGATGAGCAGTTCTTC

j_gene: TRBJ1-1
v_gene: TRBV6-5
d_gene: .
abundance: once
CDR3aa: CASSLESGLNTEAFF
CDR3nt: TGTGCCAGCAGCCTGGAATCGGGGCTGAACACTGAAGCTTTCTTT

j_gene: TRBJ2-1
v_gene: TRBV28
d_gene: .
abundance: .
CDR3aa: CASSFISFGIQGNEQFF
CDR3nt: TGTGCCAGCAGTTTTATCTCCTTCGGGATTCAGGGGAATGAGCAGTTCTTC

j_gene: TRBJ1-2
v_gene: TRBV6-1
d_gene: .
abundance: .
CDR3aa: CASLRDGLIYGYTF
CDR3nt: TGTGCCAGCCTGAGGGACGGCCTAATTTATGGCTACACCTTC

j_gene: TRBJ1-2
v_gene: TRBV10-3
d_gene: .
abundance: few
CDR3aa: CAISESVRHYGYTF
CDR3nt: TGTGCCATCAGTGAGTCGGTTAGGCACTATGGCTACACCTTC

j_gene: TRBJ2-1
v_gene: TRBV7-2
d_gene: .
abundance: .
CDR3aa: CASSPPADLNDEQFF
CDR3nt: TGTGCCAGCAGCCCACCCGCGGACCTTAACGATGAGCAGTTCTTC

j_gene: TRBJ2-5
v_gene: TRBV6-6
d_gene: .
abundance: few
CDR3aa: CASSYPHHYGQYF
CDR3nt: TGTGCCAGCAGTTACCCCCATCACTACGGGCAGTACTTC

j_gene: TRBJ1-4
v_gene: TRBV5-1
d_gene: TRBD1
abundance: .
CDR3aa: CASSLRQGQGTNEKLFF
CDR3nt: TGCGCCAGCAGCTTGAGACAGGGGCAGGGTACTAATGAAAAACTGTTTTTT

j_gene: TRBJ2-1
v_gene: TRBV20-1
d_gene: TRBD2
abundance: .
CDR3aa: CSARDQRGAYNEQFF
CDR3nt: TGCAGTGCTAGGGATCAGCGGGGGGCCTACAATGAGCAGTTCTTC

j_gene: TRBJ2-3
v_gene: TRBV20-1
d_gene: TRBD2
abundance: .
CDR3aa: CSARSIWGGTDTQYF
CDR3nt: TGCAGTGCACGAAGTATATGGGGAGGGACAGATACGCAGTATTTT

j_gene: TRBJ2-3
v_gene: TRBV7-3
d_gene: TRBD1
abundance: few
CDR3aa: CASSREGAHGDTQYF
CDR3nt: TGTGCCAGCAGCCGCGAGGGGGCGCATGGAGATACGCAGTATTTT

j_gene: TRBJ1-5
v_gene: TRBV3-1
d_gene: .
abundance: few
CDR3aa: CASSQDPGQDQPQHF
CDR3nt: TGTGCCAGCAGCCAAGACCCGGGGCAGGATCAGCCCCAGCATTTT

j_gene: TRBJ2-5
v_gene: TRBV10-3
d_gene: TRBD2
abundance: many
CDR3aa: CAISGTSGEETQYF
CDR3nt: TGTGCCATCAGTGGGACTAGCGGGGAGGAGACCCAGTACTTC

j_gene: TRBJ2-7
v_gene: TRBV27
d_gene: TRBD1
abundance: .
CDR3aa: CASSLTRDRGPGGQQYF
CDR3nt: TGTGCCAGCAGTCTCACCCGGGACAGGGGGCCCGGTGGTCAGCAGTACTTC

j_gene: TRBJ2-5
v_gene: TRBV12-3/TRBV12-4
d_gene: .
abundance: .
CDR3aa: CASSLMAQGETQYF
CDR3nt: TGTGCCAGCAGTTTAATGGCGCAGGGGGAGACCCAGTACTTC

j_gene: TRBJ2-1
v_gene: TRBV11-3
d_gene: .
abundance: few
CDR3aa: CASSYRAASYNEQFF
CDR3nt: TGTGCCAGCAGCTACCGAGCGGCCTCCTACAACGAGCAGTTCTTC

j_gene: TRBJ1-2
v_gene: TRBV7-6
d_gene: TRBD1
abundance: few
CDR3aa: CASSLTQGANYGYTF
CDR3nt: TGTGCCAGCAGCTTAACCCAGGGGGCCAACTATGGCTACACCTTC

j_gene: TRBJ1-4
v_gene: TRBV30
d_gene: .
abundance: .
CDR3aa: CAWRDWQVGGEKLFF
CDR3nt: TGTGCCTGGAGGGACTGGCAGGTCGGCGGTGAAAAACTGTTTTTT

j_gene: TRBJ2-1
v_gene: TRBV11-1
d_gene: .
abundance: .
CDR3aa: CASRPLGAGNNEQFF
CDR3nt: TGTGCCAGCAGACCCCTGGGCGCCGGTAATAATGAGCAGTTCTTC

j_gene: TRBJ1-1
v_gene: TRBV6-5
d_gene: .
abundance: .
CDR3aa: CASSYSTGNTEAFF
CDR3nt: TGTGCCAGCAGTTACTCGACCGGGAACACTGAAGCTTTCTTT

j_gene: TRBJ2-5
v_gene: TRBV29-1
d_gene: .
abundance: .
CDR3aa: CSVEDRSYVGTQYF
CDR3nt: TGCAGCGTTGAAGATCGGAGCTACGTCGGGACCCAGTACTTC

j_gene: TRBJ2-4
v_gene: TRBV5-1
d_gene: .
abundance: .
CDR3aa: CASRGGRNIQYF
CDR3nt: TGCGCCAGCAGGGGGGGTAGGAACATTCAGTACTTC

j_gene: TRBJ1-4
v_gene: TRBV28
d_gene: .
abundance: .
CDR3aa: CASSPLWGSTNEKLFF
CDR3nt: TGTGCCAGCAGCCCACTCTGGGGGTCAACTAATGAAAAACTGTTTTTT